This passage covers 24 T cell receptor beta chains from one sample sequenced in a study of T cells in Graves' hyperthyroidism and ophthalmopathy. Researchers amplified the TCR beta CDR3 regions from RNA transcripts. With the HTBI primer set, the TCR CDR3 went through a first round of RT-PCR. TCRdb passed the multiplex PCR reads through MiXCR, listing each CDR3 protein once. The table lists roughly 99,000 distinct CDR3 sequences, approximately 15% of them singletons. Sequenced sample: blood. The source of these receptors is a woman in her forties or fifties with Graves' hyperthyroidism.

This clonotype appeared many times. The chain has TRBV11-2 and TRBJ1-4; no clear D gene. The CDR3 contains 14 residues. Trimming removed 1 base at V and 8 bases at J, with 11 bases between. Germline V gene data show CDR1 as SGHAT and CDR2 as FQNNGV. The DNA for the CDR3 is TGTGCCAGCAGCTTAGGGGCAGGTGACGAAAAACTGTTTTTT. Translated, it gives CASSLGAGDEKLFF. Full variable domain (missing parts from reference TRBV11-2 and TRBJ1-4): EAGVAQSPRYKIIEKRQSVAFWCNPISGHATLYWYQQILGQGPKLLIQFQNNGVVDDSQLPKDRFSAERLKGVDSTLKIQPAKLEDSAVYLCASSLGAGDEKLFFGSGTQLSVL.

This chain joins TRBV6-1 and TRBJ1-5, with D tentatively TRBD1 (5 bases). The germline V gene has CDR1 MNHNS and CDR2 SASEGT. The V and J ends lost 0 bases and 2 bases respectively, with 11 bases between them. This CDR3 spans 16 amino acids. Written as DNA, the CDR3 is TGTGCCAGCAGTGAAGCGGAAGGGGCCGGCAATCAGCCCCAGCATTTT. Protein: CASSEAEGAGNQPQHF.

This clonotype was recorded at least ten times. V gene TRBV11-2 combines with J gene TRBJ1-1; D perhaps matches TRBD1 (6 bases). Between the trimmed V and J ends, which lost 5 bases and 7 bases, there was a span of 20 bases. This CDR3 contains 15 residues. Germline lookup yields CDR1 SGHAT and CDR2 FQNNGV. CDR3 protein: CASSPWGGHRNEAFF. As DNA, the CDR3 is TGTGCCAGCAGCCCATGGGGGGGGCATCGAAATGAAGCTTTCTTT.

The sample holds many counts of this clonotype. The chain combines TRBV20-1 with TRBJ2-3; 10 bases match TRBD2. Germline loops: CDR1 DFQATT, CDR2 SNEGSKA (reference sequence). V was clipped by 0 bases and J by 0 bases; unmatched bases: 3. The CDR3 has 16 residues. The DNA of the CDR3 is TGCAGTGCTAGAGATGCGACTAGCGGGAGCACAGATACGCAGTATTTT. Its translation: CSARDATSGSTDTQYF.

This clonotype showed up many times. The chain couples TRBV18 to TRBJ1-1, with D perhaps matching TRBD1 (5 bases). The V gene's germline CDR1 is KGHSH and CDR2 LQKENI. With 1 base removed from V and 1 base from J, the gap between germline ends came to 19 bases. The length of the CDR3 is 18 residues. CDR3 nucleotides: TGTGCCAGCTCACCACACTCCCTGGCGGTCGGGGGGAACACTGAAGCTTTCTTT. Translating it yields CASSPHSLAVGGNTEAFF.

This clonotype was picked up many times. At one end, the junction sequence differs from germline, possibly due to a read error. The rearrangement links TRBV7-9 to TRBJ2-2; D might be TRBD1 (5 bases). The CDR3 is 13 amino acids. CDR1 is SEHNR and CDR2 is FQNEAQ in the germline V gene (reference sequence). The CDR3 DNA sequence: TGTGCCAGCAGGCCAGGGAACACCGAGGAGCTGTTTTTT. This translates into CASRPGNTEELFF. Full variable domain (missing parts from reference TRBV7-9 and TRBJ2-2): DTGVSQNPRHKITKRGQNVTFRCDPISEHNRLYWYRQTLGQGPEFLTYFQNEAQLEKSRLLSDRFSAERPKGSFSTLEIQRTEQGDSAMYLCASRPGNTEELFFGEGSRLTVL.

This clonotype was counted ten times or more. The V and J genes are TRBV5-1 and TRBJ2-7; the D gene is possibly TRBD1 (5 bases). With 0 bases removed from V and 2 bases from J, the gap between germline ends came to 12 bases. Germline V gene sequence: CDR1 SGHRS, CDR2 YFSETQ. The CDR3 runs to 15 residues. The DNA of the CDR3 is TGCGCCAGCAGCTTGGCCTGGGGCGAAGCCTACGAGCAGTACTTC. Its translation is CASSLAWGEAYEQYF.

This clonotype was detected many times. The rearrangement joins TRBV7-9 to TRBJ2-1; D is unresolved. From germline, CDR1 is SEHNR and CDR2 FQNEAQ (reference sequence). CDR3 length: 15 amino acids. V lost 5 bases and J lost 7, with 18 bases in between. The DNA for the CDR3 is TGTGCCAGCAGCCCCCTGACCTTATTCGGAAATGAGCAGTTCTTC. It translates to CASSPLTLFGNEQFF. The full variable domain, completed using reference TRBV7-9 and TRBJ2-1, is DTGVSQNPRHKITKRGQNVTFRCDPISEHNRLYWYRQTLGQGPEFLTYFQNEAQLEKSRLLSDRFSAERPKGSFSTLEIQRTEQGDSAMYLCASSPLTLFGNEQFFGPGTRLTVL.

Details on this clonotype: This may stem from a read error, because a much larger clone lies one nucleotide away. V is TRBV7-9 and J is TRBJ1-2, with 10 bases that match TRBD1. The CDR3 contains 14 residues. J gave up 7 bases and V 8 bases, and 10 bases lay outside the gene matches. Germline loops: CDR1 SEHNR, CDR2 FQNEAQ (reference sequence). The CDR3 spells CASCTSTGGFGYTF. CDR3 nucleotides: TGTGCCAGCTGCACCTCGACAGGGGGCTTTGGCTACACCTTC.

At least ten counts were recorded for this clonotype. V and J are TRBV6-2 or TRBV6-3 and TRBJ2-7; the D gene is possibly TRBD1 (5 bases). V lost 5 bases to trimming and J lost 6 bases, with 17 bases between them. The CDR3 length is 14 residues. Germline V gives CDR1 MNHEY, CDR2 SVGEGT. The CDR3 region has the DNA TGTGCCAGCAGTCCCCCGGCCAGGGTTCTCGAGCAGTACGTC. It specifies CASSPPARVLEQYV.

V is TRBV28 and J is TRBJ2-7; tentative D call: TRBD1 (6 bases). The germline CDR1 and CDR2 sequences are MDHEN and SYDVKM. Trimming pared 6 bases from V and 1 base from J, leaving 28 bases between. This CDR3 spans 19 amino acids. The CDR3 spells CASSVLSGRAGGASYEQYV. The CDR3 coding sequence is TGTGCCAGCAGCGTTCTGAGTGGCAGGGCTGGGGGCGCATCCTACGAGCAGTACGTC.

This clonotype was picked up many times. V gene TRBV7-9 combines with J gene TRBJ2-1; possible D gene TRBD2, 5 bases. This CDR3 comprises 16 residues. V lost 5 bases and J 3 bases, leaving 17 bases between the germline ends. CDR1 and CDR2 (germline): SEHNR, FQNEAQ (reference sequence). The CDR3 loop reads CASSPPAGRLYNEQFF. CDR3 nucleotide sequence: TGTGCCAGCAGCCCCCCCGCGGGTCGGCTCTACAATGAGCAGTTCTTC.

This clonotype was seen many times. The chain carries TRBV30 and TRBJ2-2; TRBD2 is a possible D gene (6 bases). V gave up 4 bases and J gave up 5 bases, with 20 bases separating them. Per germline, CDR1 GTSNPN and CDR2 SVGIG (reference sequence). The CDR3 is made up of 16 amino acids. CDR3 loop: CAWKNRGSLKTGELFF. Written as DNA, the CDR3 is TGTGCCTGGAAGAACCGGGGGAGCCTGAAAACCGGGGAGCTGTTTTTT.

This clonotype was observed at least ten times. The CDR3 sequence is CASSGGTAPSNYGYTF. The CDR3 region has the DNA TGTGCCAGCAGCGGTGGGACAGCGCCTTCTAACTATGGCTACACCTTC. The chain recombines TRBV9 with TRBJ1-2; TRBD1 aligns across 7 bases. V gave up 3 bases and J gave up 0 bases; unmatched junction bases: 8. The CDR3 contains 16 residues. Germline CDR1 SGDLS, CDR2 YYNGEE. Full variable domain (missing parts from reference TRBV9 and TRBJ1-2): DSGVTQTPKHLITATGQRVTLRCSPRSGDLSVYWYQQSLDQGLQFLIQYYNGEERAKGNILERFSAQQFPDLHSELNLSSLELGDSALYFCASSGGTAPSNYGYTFGSGTRLTVV.

CDR3 sequence: CASSFGPSYEQFF. CDR3 DNA: TGTGCCAGCAGCTTCGGGCCTTCCTACGAGCAGTTCTTC. The chain joins TRBV5-4 to TRBJ2-7; D gene unclear. The J call may be faulty, since TRBJ2-1 better matches the DNA end. Germline loops: CDR1 SGHNT, CDR2 YYREEE (reference sequence). The CDR3 totals 13 residues.

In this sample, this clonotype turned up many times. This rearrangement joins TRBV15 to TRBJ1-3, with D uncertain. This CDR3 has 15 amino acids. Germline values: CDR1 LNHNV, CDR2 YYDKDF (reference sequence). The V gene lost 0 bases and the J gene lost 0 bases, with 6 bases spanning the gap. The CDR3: CATSREQLSGNTIYF. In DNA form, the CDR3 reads TGTGCCACCAGCAGAGAGCAGCTCTCTGGAAACACCATATATTTT.

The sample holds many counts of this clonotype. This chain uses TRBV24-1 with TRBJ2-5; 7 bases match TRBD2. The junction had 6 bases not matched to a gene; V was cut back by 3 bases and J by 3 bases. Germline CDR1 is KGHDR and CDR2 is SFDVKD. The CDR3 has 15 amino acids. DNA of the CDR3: TGTGCCACCAGTGATGGTGTGGGGGGGAAAGAGACCCAGTACTTC. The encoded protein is CATSDGVGGKETQYF.

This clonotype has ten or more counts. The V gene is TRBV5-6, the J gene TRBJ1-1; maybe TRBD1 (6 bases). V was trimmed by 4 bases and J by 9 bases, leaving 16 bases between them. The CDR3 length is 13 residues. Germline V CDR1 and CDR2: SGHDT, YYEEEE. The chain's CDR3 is CASSDRRVYQAFF. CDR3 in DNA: TGTGCCAGCAGCGACAGGCGGGTATATCAAGCTTTCTTT. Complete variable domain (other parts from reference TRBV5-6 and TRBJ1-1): DAGVTQSPTHLIKTRGQQVTLRCSPKSGHDTVSWYQQALGQGPQFIFQYYEEEERQRGNFPDRFSGHQFPNYSSELNVNALLLGDSALYLCASSDRRVYQAFFGQGTRLTVV.

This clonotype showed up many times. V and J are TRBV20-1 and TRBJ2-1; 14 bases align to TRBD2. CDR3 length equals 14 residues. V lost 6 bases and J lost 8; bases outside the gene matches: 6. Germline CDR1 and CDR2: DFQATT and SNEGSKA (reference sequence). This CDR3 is CSARTSGRWDEQFF. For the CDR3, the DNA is TGCAGTGCAAGGACTAGCGGGAGGTGGGATGAGCAGTTCTTC.

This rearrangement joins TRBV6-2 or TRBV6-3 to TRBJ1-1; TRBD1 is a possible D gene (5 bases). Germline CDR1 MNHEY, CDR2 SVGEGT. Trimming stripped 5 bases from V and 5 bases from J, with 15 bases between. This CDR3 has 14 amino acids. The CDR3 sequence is CASSVGLGETEAFF. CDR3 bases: TGTGCCAGCAGTGTGGGTCTGGGGGAAACTGAAGCTTTCTTT.

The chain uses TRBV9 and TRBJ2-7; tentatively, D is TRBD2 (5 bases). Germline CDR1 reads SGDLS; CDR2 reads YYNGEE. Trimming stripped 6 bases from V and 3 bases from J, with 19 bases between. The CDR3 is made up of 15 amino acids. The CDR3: CASTPGGASYYEQYF. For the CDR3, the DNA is TGTGCCAGCACCCCCGGAGGAGCTAGTTACTACGAGCAGTACTTC.

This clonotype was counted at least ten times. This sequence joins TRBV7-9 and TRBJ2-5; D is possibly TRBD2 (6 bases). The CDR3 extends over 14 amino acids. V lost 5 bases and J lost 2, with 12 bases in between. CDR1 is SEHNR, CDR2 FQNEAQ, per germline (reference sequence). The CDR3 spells CASSQLAGQETQYF. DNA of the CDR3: TGTGCCAGCAGCCAACTAGCAGGTCAAGAGACCCAGTACTTC.

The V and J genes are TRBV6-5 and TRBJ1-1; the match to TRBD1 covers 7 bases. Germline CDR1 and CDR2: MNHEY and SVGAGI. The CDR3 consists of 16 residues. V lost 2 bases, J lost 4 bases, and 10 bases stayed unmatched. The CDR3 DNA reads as TGTGCCAGCAGTTACCATAAAACTTCAGGGGGCACTGAAGCTTTCTTT. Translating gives CASSYHKTSGGTEAFF.

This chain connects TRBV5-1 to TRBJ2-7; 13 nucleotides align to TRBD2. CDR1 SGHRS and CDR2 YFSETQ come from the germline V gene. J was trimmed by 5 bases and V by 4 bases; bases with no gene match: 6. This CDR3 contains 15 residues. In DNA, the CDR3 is TGCGCCAGCAGCGGCCGGACTAGCGGGAGTAACGAGCAGTACTTC. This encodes CASSGRTSGSNEQYF.